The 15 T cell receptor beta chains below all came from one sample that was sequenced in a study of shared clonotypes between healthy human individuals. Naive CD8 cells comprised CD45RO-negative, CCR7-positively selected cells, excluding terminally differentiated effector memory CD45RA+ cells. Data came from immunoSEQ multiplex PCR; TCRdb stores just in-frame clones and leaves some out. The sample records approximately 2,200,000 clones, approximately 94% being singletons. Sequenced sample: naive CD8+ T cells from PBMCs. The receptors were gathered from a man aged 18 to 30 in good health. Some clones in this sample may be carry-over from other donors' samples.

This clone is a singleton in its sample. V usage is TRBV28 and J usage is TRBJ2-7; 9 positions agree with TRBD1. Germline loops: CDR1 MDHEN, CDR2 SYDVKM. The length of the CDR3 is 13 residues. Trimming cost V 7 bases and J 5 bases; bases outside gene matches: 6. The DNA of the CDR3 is TGTGCCAGCAACCGGGACAGGGCGGACGAGCAGTACTTC. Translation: CASNRDRADEQYF.

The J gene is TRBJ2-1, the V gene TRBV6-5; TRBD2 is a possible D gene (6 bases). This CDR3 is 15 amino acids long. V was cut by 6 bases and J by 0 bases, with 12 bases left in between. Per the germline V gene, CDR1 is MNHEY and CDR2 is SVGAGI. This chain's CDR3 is CASRSGLSSYNEQFF. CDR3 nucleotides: TGTGCCAGCAGAAGCGGGTTGAGCTCCTACAATGAGCAGTTCTTC.

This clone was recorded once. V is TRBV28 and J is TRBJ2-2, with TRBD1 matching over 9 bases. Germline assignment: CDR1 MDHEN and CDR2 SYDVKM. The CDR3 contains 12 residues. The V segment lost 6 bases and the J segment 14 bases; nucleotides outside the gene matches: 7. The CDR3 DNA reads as TGTGCCAGCAGCCCGGGACAGGGTCTTCTGTTTTTT. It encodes CASSPGQGLLFF.

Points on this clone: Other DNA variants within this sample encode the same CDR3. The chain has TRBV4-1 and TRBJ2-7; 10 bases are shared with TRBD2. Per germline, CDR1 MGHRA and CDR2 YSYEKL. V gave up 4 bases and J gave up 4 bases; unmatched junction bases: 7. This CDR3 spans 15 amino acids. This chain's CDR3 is CASSPRLAGGYEQYF. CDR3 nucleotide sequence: TGCGCCAGCAGCCCAAGGTTAGCGGGGGGATACGAGCAGTACTTC.

The CDR3 DNA sequence: TGTGCCAGCAGTTCAATGACGGGAGAGCTATACAATGAGCAGTTCTTC. It codes for CASSSMTGELYNEQFF. The chain is built from TRBV28 and TRBJ2-1; perhaps TRBD2 as D (6 bases). Trimming pared 4 bases from V and 4 bases from J, leaving 17 bases between. CDR3 size: 16 residues. Germline CDR1 reads MDHEN; CDR2 reads SYDVKM.

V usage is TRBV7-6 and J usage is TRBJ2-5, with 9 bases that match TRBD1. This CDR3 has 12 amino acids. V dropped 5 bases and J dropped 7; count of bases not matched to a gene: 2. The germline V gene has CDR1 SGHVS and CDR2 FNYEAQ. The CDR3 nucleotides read TGTGCCAGCAGCCCGGACAGGGGGACCCAGTACTTC. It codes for CASSPDRGTQYF. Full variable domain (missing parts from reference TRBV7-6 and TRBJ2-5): GAGVSQSPRYKVTKRGQDVALRCDPISGHVSLYWYRQALGQGPEFLTYFNYEAQQDKSGLPNDRFSAERPEGSISTLTIQRTEQRDSAMYRCASSPDRGTQYFGPGTRLLVL.

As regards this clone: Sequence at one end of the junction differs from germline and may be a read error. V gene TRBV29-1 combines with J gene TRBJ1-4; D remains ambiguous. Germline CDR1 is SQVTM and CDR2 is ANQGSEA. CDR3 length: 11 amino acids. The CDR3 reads CSVEEGQVSLF. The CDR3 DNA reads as TGCAGCGTTGAAGAAGGGCAGGTTTCCCTCTTT. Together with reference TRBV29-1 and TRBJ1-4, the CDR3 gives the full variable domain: SAVISQKPSRDICQRGTSLTIQCQVDSQVTMMFWYRQQPGQSLTLIATANQGSEATYESGFVIDKFPISRPNLTFSTLTVSNMSPEDSSIYLCSVEEGQVSLFGSGTQLSVL.

The CDR3 here is CASSGGLAPFYEQYF. The CDR3 DNA follows: TGTGCCAGCAGCGGCGGACTCGCTCCTTTCTACGAGCAGTACTTC. The genes are TRBV5-6 and TRBJ2-7; D possibly corresponds to TRBD2 (5 bases). CDR1 is SGHDT, CDR2 YYEEEE, per germline. Trimming removed 4 bases from V and 3 bases from J, with 17 bases in between. The CDR3 loop spans 15 amino acids.

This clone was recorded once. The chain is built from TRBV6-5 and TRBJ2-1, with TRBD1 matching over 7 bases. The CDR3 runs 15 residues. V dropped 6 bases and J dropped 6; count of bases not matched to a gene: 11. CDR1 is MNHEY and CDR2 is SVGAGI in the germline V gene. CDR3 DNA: TGTGCCAGCAGCCTCGACAGGGCGACCCTCAATGAGCAGTTCTTC. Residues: CASSLDRATLNEQFF.

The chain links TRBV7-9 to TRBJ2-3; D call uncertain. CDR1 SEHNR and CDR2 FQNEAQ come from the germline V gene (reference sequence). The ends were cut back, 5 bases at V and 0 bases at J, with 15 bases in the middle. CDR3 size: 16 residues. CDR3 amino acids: CASSPARRTSTDTQYF. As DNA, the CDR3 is TGTGCCAGCAGCCCCGCCCGGCGTACTAGCACAGATACGCAGTATTTT.

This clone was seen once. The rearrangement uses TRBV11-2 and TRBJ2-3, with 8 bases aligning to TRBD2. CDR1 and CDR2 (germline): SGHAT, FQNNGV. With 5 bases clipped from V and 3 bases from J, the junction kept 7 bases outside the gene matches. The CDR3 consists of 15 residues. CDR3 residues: CASSLRGLVTDTQYF. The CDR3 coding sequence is TGTGCCAGCAGCCTTCGGGGACTAGTAACAGATACGCAGTATTTT.

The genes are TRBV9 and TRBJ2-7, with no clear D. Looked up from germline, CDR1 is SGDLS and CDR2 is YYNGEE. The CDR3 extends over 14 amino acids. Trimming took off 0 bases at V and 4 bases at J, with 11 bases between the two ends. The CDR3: CASSVEASAYEQYF. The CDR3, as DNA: TGTGCCAGCAGCGTAGAGGCCAGTGCATACGAGCAGTACTTC.

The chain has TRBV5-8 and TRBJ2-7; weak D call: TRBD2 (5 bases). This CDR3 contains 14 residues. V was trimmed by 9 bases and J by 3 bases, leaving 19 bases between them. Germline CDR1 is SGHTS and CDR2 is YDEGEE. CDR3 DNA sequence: TGTGCCATCCTAAGGACTCGGCCGATCTACGAGCAGTACTTC. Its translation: CAILRTRPIYEQYF.

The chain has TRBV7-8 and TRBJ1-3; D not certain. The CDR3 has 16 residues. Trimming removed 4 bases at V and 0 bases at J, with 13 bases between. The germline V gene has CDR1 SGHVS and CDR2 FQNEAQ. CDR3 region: CASSSTTEGSGNTIYF. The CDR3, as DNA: TGTGCCAGCAGCTCCACGACCGAAGGCTCTGGAAACACCATATATTTT.

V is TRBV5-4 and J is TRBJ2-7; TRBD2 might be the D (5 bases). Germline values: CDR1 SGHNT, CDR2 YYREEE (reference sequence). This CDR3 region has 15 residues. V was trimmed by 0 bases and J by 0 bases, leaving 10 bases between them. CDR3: CASSLGRFSSYEQYF. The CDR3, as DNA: TGTGCCAGCAGCTTGGGGAGGTTCAGCTCCTACGAGCAGTACTTC.